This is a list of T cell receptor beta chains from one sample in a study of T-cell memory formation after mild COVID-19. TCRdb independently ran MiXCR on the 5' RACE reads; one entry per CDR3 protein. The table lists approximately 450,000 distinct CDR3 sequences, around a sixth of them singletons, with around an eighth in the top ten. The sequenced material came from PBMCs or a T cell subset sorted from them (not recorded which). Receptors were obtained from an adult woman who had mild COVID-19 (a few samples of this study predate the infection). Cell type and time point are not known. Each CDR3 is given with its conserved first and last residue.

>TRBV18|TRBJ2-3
CASSHGTGGSTDTQYF
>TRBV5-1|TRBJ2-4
CASSFGGLAGDIQYF
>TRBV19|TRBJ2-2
CASSIQLVLSSGELFF
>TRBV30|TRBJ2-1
CAWRGTGQNEQFF
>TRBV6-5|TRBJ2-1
CASSYEGSSYNEQFF
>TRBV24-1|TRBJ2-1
CATGLSGRAEGSEQFF
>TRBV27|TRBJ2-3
CASSVTSGSGADTQYF
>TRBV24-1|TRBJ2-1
CATSLERQGKVNEQFF
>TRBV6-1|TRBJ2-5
CASSVGTETQYF
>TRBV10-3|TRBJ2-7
CAPKGLAGGPYEQYF
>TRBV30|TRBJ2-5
CAWSVGGSETQYF
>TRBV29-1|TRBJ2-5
CSVAGQGQETQYF
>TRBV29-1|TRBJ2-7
CSVDEGYEQYF
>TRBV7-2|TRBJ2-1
CASSSDRGSYNEQFF
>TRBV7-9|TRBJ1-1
CASSLMGRDTEAFF
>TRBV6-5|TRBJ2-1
CASTAGWGNEQFF
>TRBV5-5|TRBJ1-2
CASSFYSGGPGGYTF
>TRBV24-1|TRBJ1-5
CATSEPGTIRPQHF